This entry is about one T cell receptor (beta chain). Its specific antigen is unknown. The junction departs from the called germline gene at one end, perhaps through a read error. The CDR3 regions of human TCRbeta chains were analyzed by immunosequencing. The authors processed their data as follows. Repertoire TCRs were checked for matches against a reference library of SARS-CoV-2-specific TCRs that had been generated using the MIRA antigen-specificity platform. Breadth was defined as the fraction of unique TCRs that were SARS-CoV-2-associated, and depth was defined as the fraction of total T cells that were SARS-CoV-2-associated. Using the MIRA data, each spike-specific TCR was assigned both to the spike region to which the TCR was reactive and to a CD4 or CD8 class. Log10-transformed breadth and depth values were compared by one-way ANOVA with Sidak's multiple comparisons tests. TCRdb obtained this table from immuneACCESS and retained in-frame rearrangements with V and J assigned. These tables miss some clones; where compared with another copy, unresolved V genes account for less than half of the shortfall, and the remainder is unexplained. V and J calls plus clone size are reproduced from that table; the DNA served to infer D and trimming. A total of approximately 170,000 clones appear in this sample, almost 90% of them only once. The top ten constitute 11% of the sample.

This entry is derived from a study of T cell responses to AZD1222 COVID-19 vaccine (dated by TCRdb to about 2021). For the study in its entirety: TCR sequencing was performed for fewer than 250 trial participants, of whom some 200 were given two doses of AZD1222 and some 26 were given two doses of MenACWY control vaccine. Trial participants were enrolled into age subgroups of 18-55, 56-69 and 70-plus years, which contained approximately 150, 30 and 60 TCR-sequenced participants, respectively. The full study reports these points: Because no day 14 peak-response samples were available, the repertoires could be characterized only after the peak T cell response. Reportedly, close to half of the unique spike-specific TCRs recognized epitopes lying outside the regions that are mutated in the B.1.351 and B.1.1.7 variants. Conclusions about previously exposed vaccinees were limited because only six AZD1222 recipients were SARS-CoV-2 seropositive at baseline. In the small 56-69-year group, the increase in depth fell short of significance, most likely because of low power. Participants were mostly white British and included more females than males, and it was suggested by the authors that clonal diversity may have been underestimated. After two AZD1222 doses, both the breadth and the depth of spike-specific TCRs were significantly higher than at day 0 and than in MenACWY recipients. Vaccine-associated CD4 TCRs spanned the whole spike protein, with dominant responses in regions 160-218 and 743-854.

Sample time point, as interpreted from the label and publication: about 28 days (+/-7) after the second vaccine dose. AZD1222 recipients with second doses at about 4 weeks or about 12 weeks were pooled, because spike-specific TCR depth and breadth did not differ between schedules. Samples from vaccinated people were obtained from the UK trials COV001 and COV002, which included a single-blind randomized controlled phase 2/3 trial of AZD1222 (ChAdOx1 nCoV-19) in healthy adults. Trial participant PBMC samples were collected at day 0 and day 28 after the second dose for TCRbeta chain sequencing. This clonotype was sampled from an adult who received the AZD1222 COVID-19 vaccine. This specimen consisted of peripheral blood, obtained 28 days after the second AZD1222 dose.

In nucleotides, the sequence is TGTGCCAGCAGTCCGAATACCGGGGAGCTGTTTTTT. Translated, it gives CASSPNTGELFF. The receptor chain draws on TRBV12-3 or TRBV12-4 and TRBJ2-2; the D gene cannot be named for sure. From the cysteine up to the phenylalanine, the CDR3 has a length of 12 residues. The sequence is cut down to CDR3 DNA, 36 bases in frame from base 1.